This T cell receptor (beta chain) stems from a study of T-cell memory formation after mild COVID-19. Via MiXCR, TCRdb re-called the 5' RACE reads, giving one row per CDR3 protein. This sample has around 340,000 distinct CDR3 sequences, with around 15% found just once. General study results and limits: Second-wave clones with a day 37 peak had unconfirmed SARS-CoV-2 specificity.

For this clonotype: The target antigen is unknown.

The germline gives CDR1 MNHEY, CDR2 SMNVEV (reference sequence). This CDR3 contains 14 residues. V lost 4 bases and J lost 3, with 12 bases in between. V gene TRBV27 combines with J gene TRBJ2-5; D is perhaps TRBD1 or TRBD2 (6 bases each). Sequencing was carried out using PBMCs or a T cell subset sorted from them (not recorded which). The receptor's source is a man aged 18 to 30 who had mild COVID-19 (a few samples of this study predate the infection). Cell type and time point are not known. CDR3 sequence (DNA): TGTGCCAGCAGTTCCGCCGGGGGCAAAGAGACCCAGTACTTC. Translating gives CASSSAGGKETQYF.